A single sample is the source of the 29 T cell receptor beta chains below, sequenced in a study of blood T cell repertoires in COVID-19. The repertoire was sequenced with immunoSEQ multiplex PCR; TCRdb's copy has only in-frame clones and lacks some. The table shows about 260,000 clones, with around 87% occurring only once. Sequenced input: peripheral blood. The receptor set was obtained from a woman aged 50 to 60 with acute or convalescent COVID-19.

This clone was seen just once. The J gene is TRBJ1-6, the V gene TRBV5-4; perhaps TRBD1 as D (6 bases). With 4 bases removed from V and 10 bases from J, the gap between germline ends came to 24 bases. The V gene's germline CDR1 is SGHNT and CDR2 YYREEE (reference sequence). The length of the CDR3 is 17 residues. Written as DNA, the CDR3 is TGTGCCAGCAGCCCCACAACAACAGGGTCGGTAAGCTCACCCCTCCACTTT. The encoded protein is CASSPTTTGSVSSPLHF.

The chain uses TRBV7-6 and TRBJ2-5, with 7 bases fitting TRBD1. Germline V gene data show CDR1 as SGHVS and CDR2 as FNYEAQ. This CDR3 spans 14 amino acids. After removal of 5 bases from V and 2 bases from J, the junction contained 5 bases not matched to a gene. The CDR3 region has the DNA TGTGCCAGCAGCCAAGACAGGGTTCAAGAGACCCAGTACTTC. Protein: CASSQDRVQETQYF.

V is TRBV18 and J is TRBJ2-7, with 7 bases aligning to TRBD1. The CDR3 consists of 14 residues. CDR1 is KGHSH and CDR2 is LQKENI in the germline V gene. V shed 5 bases and J 0 bases; nucleotides not matched to a gene: 4. The CDR3 bases are TGTGCCAGCTCATACGACAGGGTCTCCTACGAGCAGTACTTC. Protein: CASSYDRVSYEQYF.

The chain is built from TRBV10-3 and TRBJ2-1; 12 bases fit TRBD2. Germline trimming cut 0 bases from V and 7 bases from J; bases unmatched to any gene: 7. The V gene's germline CDR1 is ENHRY and CDR2 SYGVKD. The CDR3 consists of 17 residues. CDR3 in amino acids: CAISESPTSGSTNEQFF. CDR3 sequence (DNA): TGTGCCATCAGTGAGTCCCCGACTAGCGGGAGTACAAATGAGCAGTTCTTC.

The chain uses TRBV19 and TRBJ2-3; 8 bases match TRBD2. The CDR3 is made up of 15 amino acids. Germline assignment: CDR1 LNHDA and CDR2 SQIVND (reference sequence). The trim removed 6 bases at V and 2 bases at J, leaving 7 bases unmatched. In nucleotides, the CDR3 is TGTGCCAGTAGCCGGCTAGCGGGTCTCACAGATACGCAGTATTTT. Translating it yields CASSRLAGLTDTQYF.

J is TRBJ2-1 and V is TRBV2; 8 nucleotides match TRBD1. The CDR3 loop spans 14 amino acids. The ends lost 6 bases at V and 1 base at J; junction bases unmatched: 2. CDR1 is SNHLY, CDR2 FYNNEI, per germline. CDR3 bases: TGTGCCAGCAGGACAGGGGAATCCTACAATGAGCAGTTCTTC. It encodes CASRTGESYNEQFF. Full variable domain (remainder filled in from reference TRBV2 and TRBJ2-1): EPEVTQTPSHQVTQMGQEVILRCVPISNHLYFYWYRQILGQKVEFLVSFYNNEISEKSEIFDDQFSVERPDGSNFTLKIRSTKLEDSAMYFCASRTGESYNEQFFGPGTRLTVL.

The chain links TRBV28 to TRBJ2-7, with 10 bases lining up with TRBD2. From germline, CDR1 is MDHEN and CDR2 SYDVKM. J gave up 6 bases and V 10 bases, and 9 bases lay outside the gene matches. This CDR3 spans 13 amino acids. The CDR3 DNA follows: TGTGCCACTCTAGTTCCTAGCGGGAGCGAGCAGTACTTC. Residues: CATLVPSGSEQYF. Variable domain in full (rest from reference TRBV28 and TRBJ2-7): DVKVTQSSRYLVKRTGEKVFLECVQDMDHENMFWYRQDPGLGLRLIYFSYDVKMKEKGDIPEGYSVSREKKERFSLILESASTNQTSMYLCATLVPSGSEQYFGPGTRLTVT.

The J gene is TRBJ1-2, the V gene TRBV6-5, with TRBD1 matching over 7 bases. Germline assignment: CDR1 MNHEY and CDR2 SVGAGI. CDR3 length: 13 residues. Germline trimming cut 5 bases from V and 8 bases from J; bases unmatched to any gene: 8. The CDR3 is CASSPSQGFGYTF. The DNA for the CDR3 is TGTGCCAGCAGTCCGTCACAGGGGTTCGGCTACACCTTC.

This clone was counted a single time. The rearrangement joins TRBV28 to TRBJ1-6; D gene ambiguous. Trimming stripped 5 bases from V and 7 bases from J, with 12 bases between. The CDR3 is 14 amino acids. Germline V gene data show CDR1 as MDHEN and CDR2 as SYDVKM. The chain's CDR3 is CASSGGFWNSPLHF. The CDR3 DNA follows: TGTGCCAGCAGTGGAGGTTTTTGGAATTCACCCCTCCACTTT.

The chain employs TRBV28 and TRBJ1-3; no firm D call. Looked up from germline, CDR1 is MDHEN and CDR2 is SYDVKM. The CDR3 spans 14 residues. Trimming took 3 bases from V and 0 from J, leaving 6 bases between them. The CDR3 loop is CASSFIRSGNTIYF. The DNA of the CDR3 is TGTGCCAGCAGTTTTATTCGCTCTGGAAACACCATATATTTT. Full variable domain (rest looked up from reference TRBV28 and TRBJ1-3): DVKVTQSSRYLVKRTGEKVFLECVQDMDHENMFWYRQDPGLGLRLIYFSYDVKMKEKGDIPEGYSVSREKKERFSLILESASTNQTSMYLCASSFIRSGNTIYFGEGSWLTVV.

The chain employs TRBV7-2 and TRBJ2-1, with 14 bases fitting TRBD2. Losses at the gene ends were 1 base for V and 9 bases for J; bases not matched to a gene: 5. The CDR3 length is 16 residues. From germline, CDR1 is SGHTA and CDR2 FQGNSA. CDR3 protein: CASSLVGTSGSGEQFF. For the CDR3, the DNA is TGTGCCAGCAGCTTAGTGGGGACTAGCGGGAGCGGTGAGCAGTTCTTC.

The V gene is TRBV5-1, the J gene TRBJ1-4; 7 bases map to TRBD1. The J segment lost 4 bases and the V segment lost 5 bases, leaving 2 bases of the junction unmatched. This CDR3 contains 13 residues. Per the germline V gene, CDR1 is SGHRS and CDR2 is YFSETQ. CDR3 in amino acids: CASRRQGNEKLFF. The CDR3 DNA is TGCGCCAGCAGGAGACAGGGTAATGAAAAACTGTTTTTT.

CDR3 loop: CASNSGYNTGELFF. CDR3 DNA sequence: TGTGCCAGTAATTCGGGTTATAACACCGGGGAGCTGTTTTTT. The chain employs TRBV19 and TRBJ2-2; no definite D call. Germline CDR1 LNHDA, CDR2 SQIVND (reference sequence). V shed 7 bases and J shed 2 bases, with 11 bases lying between them. The CDR3 covers 14 residues. The variable domain in full, with the rest retrieved from reference TRBV19 and TRBJ2-2, is DGGITQSPKYLFRKEGQNVTLSCEQNLNHDAMYWYRQDPGQGLRLIYYSQIVNDFQKGDIAEGYSVSREKKESFPLTVTSAQKNPTAFYLCASNSGYNTGELFFGEGSRLTVL.

The chain couples TRBV7-6 to TRBJ1-3, with D possibly TRBD1 on 5 matching bases. V was shortened by 5 bases and J by 1 base, with 9 bases between the two germline ends. CDR1 is SGHVS and CDR2 is FNYEAQ in the germline V gene. CDR3 length: 14 residues. The CDR3 loop is CASSPGGSGNTIYF. In DNA, the CDR3 is TGTGCCAGCAGCCCGGGGGGATCTGGAAACACCATATATTTT.

This rearrangement joins TRBV9 to TRBJ1-2; tentative D call: TRBD1 (5 bases). The ends were cut back, 2 bases at V and 5 bases at J, with 13 bases in the middle. The V gene's germline CDR1 is SGDLS and CDR2 YYNGEE. There are 14 residues in the CDR3. CDR3 sequence: CASSVTREGYGYTF. For the CDR3, the DNA is TGTGCCAGCAGCGTTACCAGGGAGGGATATGGCTACACCTTC.

This clone was recorded only once. The chain uses TRBV10-2 and TRBJ2-4; the D gene is possibly TRBD2 (5 bases). V was clipped by 2 bases and J by 0 bases, with 11 bases between them. Germline values: CDR1 WSHSY, CDR2 SAAADI. The CDR3 consists of 16 residues. The CDR3 spells CASSEADGIAKNIQYF. The DNA for the CDR3 is TGCGCCAGCAGTGAGGCCGACGGGATAGCCAAAAACATTCAGTACTTC.

The chain carries TRBV18 and TRBJ1-1, with 8 bases that match TRBD1. The CDR3 contains 15 residues. Losses at the gene ends were 5 bases for V and 6 bases for J; bases not matched to a gene: 11. CDR1 is KGHSH and CDR2 is LQKENI in the germline V gene. This CDR3 reads CASSSRTGSRSEAFF. In DNA form, the CDR3 reads TGTGCCAGCTCATCCCGGACAGGGAGCAGGTCTGAAGCTTTCTTT.

The rearrangement uses TRBV5-6 and TRBJ2-7, with 10 bases aligning to TRBD1. Germline CDR1 and CDR2: SGHDT and YYEEEE. Trimming removed 0 bases from V and 9 bases from J; junction bases left unmatched: 6. The CDR3 covers 14 residues. CDR3 amino acids: CASSLGDRGWGQYF. The CDR3 region has the DNA TGTGCCAGCAGCTTGGGGGACAGGGGCTGGGGGCAGTACTTC.

V gene TRBV24-1 combines with J gene TRBJ2-3, with 8 bases fitting TRBD1. Trimming cost V 5 bases and J 5 bases; bases outside gene matches: 8. Per germline, CDR1 KGHDR and CDR2 SFDVKD. The CDR3 covers 15 residues. CDR3 nucleotides: TGTGCCACCAGTGGGCAGGGGGCTCAGCAAGATACGCAGTATTTT. Protein product: CATSGQGAQQDTQYF.

The V and J genes are TRBV7-2 and TRBJ1-5, with a weak D call TRBD1 (6 bases). The CDR3 sequence is 15 residues long. V was pared by 6 bases and J by 5 bases, with 17 bases between. In germline, CDR1 is SGHTA, CDR2 FQGNSA. The CDR3 spells CASRTEDRGYQPQHF. In DNA, the CDR3 is TGTGCCAGCAGGACTGAGGACAGAGGTTATCAGCCCCAGCATTTT.

This clone appeared a few times. V is TRBV29-1 and J is TRBJ2-7; 7 nucleotides line up with TRBD1. The V gene's germline CDR1 is SQVTM and CDR2 ANQGSEA. There are 11 residues in the CDR3. Trimming cost V 7 bases and J 11 bases; bases outside gene matches: 11. CDR3 protein: CSAGKGDREYF. The CDR3 DNA follows: TGCAGCGCTGGAAAAGGAGACAGGGAGTACTTC.

Concerning this clone itself: This same CDR3 is encoded by further DNA sequences in the sample. The chain links TRBV7-2 to TRBJ2-1, with TRBD1 matching 9 bases. This CDR3 is built from 15 residues. With V trimmed by 5 bases and J by 3 bases, 5 bases remained unmatched. Germline V gene data show CDR1 as SGHTA and CDR2 as FQGNSA. The chain's CDR3 is CASSPDRGGYNEQFF. The CDR3 DNA sequence: TGTGCCAGCAGCCCGGACAGGGGAGGCTACAATGAGCAGTTCTTC.

The CDR3 sequence: CASSLRRDTGELFF. The CDR3 DNA reads as TGTGCCAGCAGCCTTCGTCGGGACACCGGGGAGCTGTTTTTT. The chain joins TRBV7-2 to TRBJ2-2; no clear D. The V gene's germline CDR1 is SGHTA and CDR2 FQGNSA. Trimming left V 5 bases short and J 3 bases short, with 10 bases between. This CDR3 comprises 14 residues.

The chain joins TRBV28 to TRBJ2-5, with D maybe TRBD1 (5 bases). The CDR3 extends over 14 amino acids. Germline-derived CDR1 and CDR2 are MDHEN and SYDVKM. Between the trimmed V and J ends, which lost 7 bases and 5 bases, there was a span of 17 bases. The CDR3 reads CASKGREYWETQYF. The CDR3 DNA reads TGTGCCAGCAAAGGCAGGGAATATTGGGAGACCCAGTACTTC. Variable domain in full (rest from reference TRBV28 and TRBJ2-5): DVKVTQSSRYLVKRTGEKVFLECVQDMDHENMFWYRQDPGLGLRLIYFSYDVKMKEKGDIPEGYSVSREKKERFSLILESASTNQTSMYLCASKGREYWETQYFGPGTRLLVL.

This chain's CDR3 is CASSPRDSLGNTIYF. In DNA, the CDR3 is TGTGCCAGCAGCCCCCGGGACAGCCTCGGAAACACCATATATTTT. The V and J genes are TRBV14 and TRBJ1-3, with 7 bases that match TRBD1. The CDR3 has 15 residues. V dropped 4 bases and J dropped 4; count of bases not matched to a gene: 7. CDR1 is SGHDN, CDR2 FVKESK, per germline.

This clone was recorded only once. The CDR3 here is CASSRAPPDTQYF. The CDR3 DNA reads TGTGCCAGCTCACGGGCCCCCCCAGATACGCAGTATTTT. The gene calls are TRBV18 and TRBJ2-3; no clear D gene. Germline CDR1 is KGHSH and CDR2 is LQKENI. The CDR3 spans 13 residues. V lost 4 bases, J lost 4 bases, and 9 bases lay in between.

This clone has a single count. An end of the junction does not agree with germline; a read error may underlie this. The chain couples TRBV15 to TRBJ2-7; TRBD1 might be the D (6 bases). Germline CDR1 LNHNV, CDR2 YYDKDF (reference sequence). The length of the CDR3 is 14 residues. CDR3 sequence (DNA): TGTGCCACCAGAAGAGGGACAAGCTCTTACGAGCAGTACTTC. It translates to CATRRGTSSYEQYF.

This clone showed up just a few times. V and J are TRBV2 and TRBJ2-5, with 8 bases lining up with TRBD1. The CDR3 extends over 15 amino acids. Germline V lookup: CDR1 SNHLY, CDR2 FYNNEI. Germline trimming cut 4 bases from V and 4 bases from J; bases unmatched to any gene: 8. CDR3 loop: CASSGRTGYRETQYF. Here the CDR3 DNA reads TGTGCCAGCAGTGGGAGGACAGGGTACCGAGAGACCCAGTACTTC.

About this clone itself: At one boundary the junction diverges from the germline segment, which might be a read error. The chain combines TRBV28 with TRBJ2-7; 10 bases are shared with TRBD1. Germline V gives CDR1 MDHEN, CDR2 SYDVKM. This CDR3 comprises 15 residues. CDR3 sequence reads: CASRPPGQGSFEQYF. The CDR3 DNA is TGTGCCAGCCGGCCACCGGGACAGGGGTCCTTCGAGCAGTACTTC.